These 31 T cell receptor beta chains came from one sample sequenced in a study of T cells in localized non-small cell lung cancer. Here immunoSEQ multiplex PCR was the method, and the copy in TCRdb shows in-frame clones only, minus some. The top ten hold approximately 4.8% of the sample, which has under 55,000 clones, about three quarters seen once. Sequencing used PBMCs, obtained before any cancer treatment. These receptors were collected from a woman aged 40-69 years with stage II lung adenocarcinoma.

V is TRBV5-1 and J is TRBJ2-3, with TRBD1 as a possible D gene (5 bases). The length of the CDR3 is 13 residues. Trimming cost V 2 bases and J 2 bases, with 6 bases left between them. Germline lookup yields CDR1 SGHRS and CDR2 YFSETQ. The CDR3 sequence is CASSFRDTDTQYF. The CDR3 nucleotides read TGCGCCAGCAGCTTCAGGGACACAGATACGCAGTATTTT.

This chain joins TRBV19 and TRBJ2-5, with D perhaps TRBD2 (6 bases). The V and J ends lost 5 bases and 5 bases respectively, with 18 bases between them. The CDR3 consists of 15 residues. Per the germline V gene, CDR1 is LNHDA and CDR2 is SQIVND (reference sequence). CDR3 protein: CASSPGLPSGETQYF. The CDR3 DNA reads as TGTGCCAGTAGTCCGGGACTCCCAAGCGGGGAGACCCAGTACTTC.

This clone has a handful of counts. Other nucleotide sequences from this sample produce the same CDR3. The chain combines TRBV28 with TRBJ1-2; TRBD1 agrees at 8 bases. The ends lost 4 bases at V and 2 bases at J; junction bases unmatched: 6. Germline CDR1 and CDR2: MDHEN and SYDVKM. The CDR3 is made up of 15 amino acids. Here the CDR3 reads CASSSTGTGNYGYTF. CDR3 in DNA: TGTGCCAGCAGTTCTACCGGGACAGGAAACTATGGCTACACCTTC.

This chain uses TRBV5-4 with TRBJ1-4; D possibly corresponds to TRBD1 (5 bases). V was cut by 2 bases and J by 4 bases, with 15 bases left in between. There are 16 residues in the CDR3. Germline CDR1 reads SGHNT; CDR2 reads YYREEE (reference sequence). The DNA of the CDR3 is TGTGCCAGCAGCTTCTCTCCGGGACGGAGTAATGAAAAACTGTTTTTT. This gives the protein CASSFSPGRSNEKLFF.

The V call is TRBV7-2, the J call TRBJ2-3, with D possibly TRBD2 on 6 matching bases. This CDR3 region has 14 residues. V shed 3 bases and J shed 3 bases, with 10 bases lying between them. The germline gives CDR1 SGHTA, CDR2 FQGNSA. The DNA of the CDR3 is TGTGCCAGCAGCTTTGCGGGGTCTACAGATACGCAGTATTTT. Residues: CASSFAGSTDTQYF. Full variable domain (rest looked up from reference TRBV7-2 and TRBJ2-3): GAGVSQSPSNKVTEKGKDVELRCDPISGHTALYWYRQSLGQGLEFLIYFQGNSAPDKSGLPSDRFSAERTGGSVSTLTIQRTQQEDSAVYLCASSFAGSTDTQYFGPGTRLTVL.

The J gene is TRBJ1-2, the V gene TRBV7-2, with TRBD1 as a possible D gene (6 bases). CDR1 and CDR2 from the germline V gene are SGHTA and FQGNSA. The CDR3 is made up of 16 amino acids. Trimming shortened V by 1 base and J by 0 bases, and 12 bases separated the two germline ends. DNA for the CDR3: TGTGCCAGCAGCTTAGGGGGGGCAGGGTCTAACTATGGCTACACCTTC. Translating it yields CASSLGGAGSNYGYTF. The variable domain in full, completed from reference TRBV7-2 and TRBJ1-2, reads GAGVSQSPSNKVTEKGKDVELRCDPISGHTALYWYRQSLGQGLEFLIYFQGNSAPDKSGLPSDRFSAERTGGSVSTLTIQRTQQEDSAVYLCASSLGGAGSNYGYTFGSGTRLTVV.

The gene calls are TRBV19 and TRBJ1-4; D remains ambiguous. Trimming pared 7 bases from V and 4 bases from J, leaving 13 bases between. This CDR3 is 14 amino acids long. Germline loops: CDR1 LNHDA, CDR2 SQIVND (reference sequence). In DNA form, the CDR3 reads TGTGCCAGTACCCAGGCTCCGGGTAATGAAAAACTGTTTTTT. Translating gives CASTQAPGNEKLFF.

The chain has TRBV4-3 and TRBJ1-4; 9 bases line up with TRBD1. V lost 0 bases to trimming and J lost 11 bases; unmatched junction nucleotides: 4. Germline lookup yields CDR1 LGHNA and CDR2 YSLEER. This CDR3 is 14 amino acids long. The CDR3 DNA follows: TGCGCCAGCAGCCAAGATGGGGGGACAGGGAAACTGTTTTTT. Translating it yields CASSQDGGTGKLFF.

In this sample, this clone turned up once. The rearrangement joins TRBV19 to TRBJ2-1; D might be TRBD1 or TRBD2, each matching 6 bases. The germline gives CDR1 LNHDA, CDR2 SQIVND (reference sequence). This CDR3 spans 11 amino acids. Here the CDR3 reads CAIGGGNEQFF. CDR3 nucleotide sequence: TGTGCGATCGGGGGCGGGAATGAGCAGTTCTTC.

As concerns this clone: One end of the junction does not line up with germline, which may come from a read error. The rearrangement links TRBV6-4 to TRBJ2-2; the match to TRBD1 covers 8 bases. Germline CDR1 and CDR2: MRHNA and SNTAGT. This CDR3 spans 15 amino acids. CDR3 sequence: CASGETGANTGELSF. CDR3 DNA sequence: TGTGCCAGCGGGGAGACAGGGGCGAACACCGGGGAGCTGTCTTTT.

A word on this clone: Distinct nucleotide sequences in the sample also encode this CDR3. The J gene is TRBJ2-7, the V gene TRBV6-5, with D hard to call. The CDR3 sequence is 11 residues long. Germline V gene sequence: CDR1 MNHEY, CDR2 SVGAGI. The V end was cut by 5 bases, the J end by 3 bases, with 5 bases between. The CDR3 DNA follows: TGTGCCAGCAGTGCCGGCTACGAGCAGTACTTC. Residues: CASSAGYEQYF.

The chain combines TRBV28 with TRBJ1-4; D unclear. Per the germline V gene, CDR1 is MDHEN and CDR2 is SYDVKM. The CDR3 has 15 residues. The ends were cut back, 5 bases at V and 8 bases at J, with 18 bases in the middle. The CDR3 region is CASSPGSETGEKLFF. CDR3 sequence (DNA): TGTGCCAGCAGTCCGGGGTCGGAAACGGGAGAAAAACTGTTTTTT.

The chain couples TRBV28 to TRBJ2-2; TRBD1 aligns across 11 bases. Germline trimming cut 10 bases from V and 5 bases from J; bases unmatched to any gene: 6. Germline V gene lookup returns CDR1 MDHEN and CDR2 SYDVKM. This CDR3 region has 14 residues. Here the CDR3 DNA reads TGTGCCACCTCCGGGACAGGGGGTACCGGGGAGCTGTTTTTT. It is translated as CATSGTGGTGELFF.

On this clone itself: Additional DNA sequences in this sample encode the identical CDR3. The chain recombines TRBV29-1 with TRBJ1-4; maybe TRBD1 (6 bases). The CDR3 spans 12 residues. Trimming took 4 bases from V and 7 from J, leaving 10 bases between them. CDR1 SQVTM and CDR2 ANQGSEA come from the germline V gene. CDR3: CSVAGEGEKLFF. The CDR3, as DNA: TGCAGCGTTGCAGGGGAAGGTGAAAAACTGTTTTTT.

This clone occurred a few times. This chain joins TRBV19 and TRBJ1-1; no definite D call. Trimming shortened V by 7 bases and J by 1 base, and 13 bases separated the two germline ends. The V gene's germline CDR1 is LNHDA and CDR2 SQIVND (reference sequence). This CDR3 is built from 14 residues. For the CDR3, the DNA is TGTGCCAGTACTACGTTGTTGCCGAACACTGAAGCTTTCTTT. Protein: CASTTLLPNTEAFF.

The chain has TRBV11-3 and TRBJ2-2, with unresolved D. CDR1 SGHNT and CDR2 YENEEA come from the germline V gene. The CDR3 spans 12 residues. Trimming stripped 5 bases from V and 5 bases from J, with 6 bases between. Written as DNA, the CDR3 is TGTGCCAGCAGCCCCGAGACCGGGGAGCTGTTTTTT. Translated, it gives CASSPETGELFF.

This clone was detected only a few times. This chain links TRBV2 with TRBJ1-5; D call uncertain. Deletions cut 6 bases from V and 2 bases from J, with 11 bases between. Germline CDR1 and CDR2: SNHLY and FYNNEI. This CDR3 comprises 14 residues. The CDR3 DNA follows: TGTGCCAGCAGGGGAGACACGGGCAATCAGCCCCAGCATTTT. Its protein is CASRGDTGNQPQHF. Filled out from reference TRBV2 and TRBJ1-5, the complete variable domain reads EPEVTQTPSHQVTQMGQEVILRCVPISNHLYFYWYRQILGQKVEFLVSFYNNEISEKSEIFDDQFSVERPDGSNFTLKIRSTKLEDSAMYFCASRGDTGNQPQHFGDGTRLSIL.

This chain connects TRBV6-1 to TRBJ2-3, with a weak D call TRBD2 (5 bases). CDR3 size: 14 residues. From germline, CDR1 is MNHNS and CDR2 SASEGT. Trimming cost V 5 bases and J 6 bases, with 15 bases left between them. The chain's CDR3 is CASSSRVPGDTQYF. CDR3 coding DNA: TGTGCCAGCAGTTCCCGGGTCCCGGGGGATACGCAGTATTTT.

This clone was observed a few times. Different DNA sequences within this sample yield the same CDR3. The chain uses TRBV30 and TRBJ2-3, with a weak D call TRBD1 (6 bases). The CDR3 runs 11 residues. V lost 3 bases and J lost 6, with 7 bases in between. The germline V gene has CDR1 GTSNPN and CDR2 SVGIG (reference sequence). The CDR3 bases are TGTGCCTGGAGCAGGGGCGATACGCAGTATTTT. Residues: CAWSRGDTQYF.

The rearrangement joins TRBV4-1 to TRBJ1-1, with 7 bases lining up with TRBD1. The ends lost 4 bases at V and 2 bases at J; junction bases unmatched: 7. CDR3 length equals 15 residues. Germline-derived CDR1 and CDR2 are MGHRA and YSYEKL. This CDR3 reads CASSPRRTGNTEAFF. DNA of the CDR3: TGCGCCAGCAGCCCGAGAAGGACAGGCAACACTGAAGCTTTCTTT.

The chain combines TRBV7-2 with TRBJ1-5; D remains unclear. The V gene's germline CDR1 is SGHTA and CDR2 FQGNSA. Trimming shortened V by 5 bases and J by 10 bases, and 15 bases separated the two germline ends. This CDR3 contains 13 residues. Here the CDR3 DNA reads TGTGCCAGCAGCCCCCATGCGGCAGTCCCCCAGCATTTT. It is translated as CASSPHAAVPQHF.

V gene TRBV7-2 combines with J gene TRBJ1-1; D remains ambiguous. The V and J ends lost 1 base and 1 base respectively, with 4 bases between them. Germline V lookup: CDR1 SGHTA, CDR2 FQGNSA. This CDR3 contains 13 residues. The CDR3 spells CASSLGRNTEAFF. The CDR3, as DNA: TGTGCCAGCAGCTTAGGGAGGAACACTGAAGCTTTCTTT.

The DNA for the CDR3 is TGTGCCAGCAGTGACACCCTACTAGCGGGGAATGACAATGAGCAGTTCTTC. This translates into CASSDTLLAGNDNEQFF. The chain links TRBV2 to TRBJ2-1; 10 bases are shared with TRBD2. J was trimmed by 5 bases and V by 3 bases; bases with no gene match: 10. Germline V lookup: CDR1 SNHLY, CDR2 FYNNEI. The CDR3 runs to 17 residues.

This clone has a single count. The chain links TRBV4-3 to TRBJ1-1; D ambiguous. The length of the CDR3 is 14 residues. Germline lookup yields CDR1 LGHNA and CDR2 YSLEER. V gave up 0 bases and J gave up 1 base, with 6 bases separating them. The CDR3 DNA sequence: TGCGCCAGCAGCCAAGATCGAACGAACACTGAAGCTTTCTTT. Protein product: CASSQDRTNTEAFF.

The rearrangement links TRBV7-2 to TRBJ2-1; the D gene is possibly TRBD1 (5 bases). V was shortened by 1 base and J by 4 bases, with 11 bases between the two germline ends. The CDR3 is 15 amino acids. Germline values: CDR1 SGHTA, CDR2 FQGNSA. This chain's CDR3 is CASSLGQGTYNEQFF. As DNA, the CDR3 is TGTGCCAGCAGCTTAGGGCAGGGTACGTACAATGAGCAGTTCTTC.

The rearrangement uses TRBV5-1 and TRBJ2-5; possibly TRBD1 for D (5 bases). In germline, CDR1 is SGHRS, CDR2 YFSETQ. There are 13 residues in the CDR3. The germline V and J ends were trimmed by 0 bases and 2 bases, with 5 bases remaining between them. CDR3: CASSLDRQETQYF. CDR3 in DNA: TGCGCCAGCAGCTTGGACAGGCAAGAGACCCAGTACTTC.

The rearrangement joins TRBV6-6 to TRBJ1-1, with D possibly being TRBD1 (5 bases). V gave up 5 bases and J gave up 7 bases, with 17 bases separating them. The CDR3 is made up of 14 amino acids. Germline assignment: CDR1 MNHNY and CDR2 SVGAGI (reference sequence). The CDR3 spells CASSPPGGRGEAFF. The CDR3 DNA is TGTGCCAGCAGTCCCCCGGGGGGAAGAGGTGAAGCTTTCTTT.

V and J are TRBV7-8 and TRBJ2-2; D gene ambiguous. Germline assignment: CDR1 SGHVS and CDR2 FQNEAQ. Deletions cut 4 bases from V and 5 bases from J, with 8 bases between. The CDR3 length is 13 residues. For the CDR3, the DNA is TGTGCCAGCAGCTCAAAGCGAACCGGGGAGCTGTTTTTT. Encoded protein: CASSSKRTGELFF.

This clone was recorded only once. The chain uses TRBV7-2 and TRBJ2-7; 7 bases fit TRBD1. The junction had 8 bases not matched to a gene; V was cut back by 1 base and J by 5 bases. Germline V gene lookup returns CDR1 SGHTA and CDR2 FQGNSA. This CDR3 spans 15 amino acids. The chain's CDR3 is CASSLDFTGAHEQYF. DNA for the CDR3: TGTGCCAGCAGCTTAGACTTCACAGGGGCCCACGAGCAGTACTTC.

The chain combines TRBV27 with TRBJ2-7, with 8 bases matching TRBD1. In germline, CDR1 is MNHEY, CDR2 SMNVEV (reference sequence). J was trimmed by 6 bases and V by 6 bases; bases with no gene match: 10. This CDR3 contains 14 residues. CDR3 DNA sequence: TGTGCCAGCAGCCCTTGGGACAGGCGAGCCGAGCAGTACTTC. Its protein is CASSPWDRRAEQYF.

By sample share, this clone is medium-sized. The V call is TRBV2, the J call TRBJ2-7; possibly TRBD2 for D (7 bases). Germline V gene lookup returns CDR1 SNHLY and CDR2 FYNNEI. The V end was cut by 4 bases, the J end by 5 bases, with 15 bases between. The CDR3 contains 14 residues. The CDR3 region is CASSGEGGGDEQYF. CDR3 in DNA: TGTGCCAGCAGTGGGGAGGGGGGCGGAGACGAGCAGTACTTC.